The present T cell receptor beta chain was sequenced within a study of CD8 T cells in Susac syndrome. It was with random hexamers that roughly 0.45 to 1 ug RNA was reverse transcribed. TCRdb ran MiXCR on the immunoSEQ multiplex PCR reads and lists one entry per CDR3 protein. The sample consists of 120,000 or so distinct CDR3 sequences, nearly 96% of them appearing once. CDR3 length: 12 amino acids. Germline-derived CDR1 and CDR2 are KGHDR and SFDVKD. V lost 9 bases and J lost 4, with 8 bases in between. The chain joins TRBV24-1 to TRBJ2-2; no definite D call. What was sequenced was CD4+ T cells from PBMCs. This sequence originates from a human donor with Susac syndrome. The CDR3 DNA reads as TGTGCCACCGGGCAGACCACCGGGGAGCTGTTTTTT. Its translation is CATGQTTGELFF.